Given below is one T cell receptor beta chain in context. The length of the CDR3 is 15 residues. The germline gives CDR1 SGHTA, CDR2 FQGNSA. V dropped 0 bases and J dropped 2 bases, with 10 bases sitting between them. This entry belongs to a study of blood T cell repertoires in COVID-19. Clones were read by immunoSEQ multiplex PCR, and TCRdb kept only the in-frame ones, dropping some. The sample records about 51,000 clones, around 84% being singletons. The sample consisted of peripheral blood. The TCR sequence derives from a man older than 75 with active COVID-19. This chain connects TRBV7-2 to TRBJ2-5; D gene ambiguous. CDR3 region: CASSLASSGQETQYF. The DNA for the CDR3 is TGTGCCAGCAGCTTAGCGTCCTCAGGTCAAGAGACCCAGTACTTC. Combining the CDR3 with reference TRBV7-2 and TRBJ2-5 gives the whole variable domain GAGVSQSPSNKVTEKGKDVELRCDPISGHTALYWYRQSLGQGLEFLIYFQGNSAPDKSGLPSDRFSAERTGGSVSTLTIQRTQQEDSAVYLCASSLASSGQETQYFGPGTRLLVL.